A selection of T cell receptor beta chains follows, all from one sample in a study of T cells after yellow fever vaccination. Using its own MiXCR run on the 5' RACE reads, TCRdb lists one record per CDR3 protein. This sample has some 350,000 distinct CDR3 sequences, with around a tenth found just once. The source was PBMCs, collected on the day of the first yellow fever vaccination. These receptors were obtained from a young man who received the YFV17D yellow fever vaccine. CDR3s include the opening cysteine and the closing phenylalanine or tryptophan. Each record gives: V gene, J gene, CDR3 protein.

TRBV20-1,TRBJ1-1,CSARDPDRRGTEAFF
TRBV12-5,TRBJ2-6,CASGLGRFSGANVLTF
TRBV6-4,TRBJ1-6,CASSSLGQGASPLHF
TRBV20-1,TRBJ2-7,CSARDYLTGAGYEQYF
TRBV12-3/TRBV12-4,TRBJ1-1,CATPVGTEAFF
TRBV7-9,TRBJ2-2,CAGRGLNTGELFF
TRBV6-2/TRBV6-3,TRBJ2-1,CASSFGLGWRDEQFF
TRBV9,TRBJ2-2,CASSGRGGAEPTGELFF
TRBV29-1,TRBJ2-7,CSVEGKRGAPGEQYF
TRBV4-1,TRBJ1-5,CASSHTGSNQPQHF
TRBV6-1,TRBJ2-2,CASSEEGGWTGELFF
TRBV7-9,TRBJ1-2,CASSLGQANYGYTF
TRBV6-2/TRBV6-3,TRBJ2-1,CASSYPGTPYNEQFF
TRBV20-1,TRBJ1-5,CSAEQGYSNQPQHF
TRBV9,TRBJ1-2,CASSDDGTADF
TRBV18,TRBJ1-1,CASSPGQDTEAFF
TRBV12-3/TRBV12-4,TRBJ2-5,CASSPGGGSQETQYF
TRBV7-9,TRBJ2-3,CASSLARRGTSTDTQYF
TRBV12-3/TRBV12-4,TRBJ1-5,CASSQSPRSTLPQHF
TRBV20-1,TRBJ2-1,CSAPSGGTYNEQFF
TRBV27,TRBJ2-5,CASSSKTVYETQYF
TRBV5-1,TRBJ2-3,CASSAPGGADTQYF
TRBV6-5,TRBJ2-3,CASSYRGGVDTQYF
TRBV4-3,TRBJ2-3,CASSQDRATGADTQYF
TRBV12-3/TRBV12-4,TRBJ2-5,CASAPRGGEETQYF
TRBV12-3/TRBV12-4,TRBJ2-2,CASSLLGSGELFF
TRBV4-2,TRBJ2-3,CASSQVLGLAGGLEDTQYF
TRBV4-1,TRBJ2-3,CASSPSSGGQTDTQYF
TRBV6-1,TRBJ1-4,CASSPPGRGEKLFF
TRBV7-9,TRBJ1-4,CASSPTDYNEKLFF